The rows below give T cell receptor beta chains drawn from one sample of a study of blood T cells in healthy people across ages. TCRdb fed the 5' RACE reads into MiXCR, producing one record per CDR3 protein. Of about a million distinct CDR3 sequences listed, 45% to 60% are singletons. Sequencing was performed on blood. The receptors were gathered from a woman aged 55-75 years in good health. Each CDR3 is given with its conserved first and last residue. Fields, in order: clone size, V gene, J gene, D gene, CDR3 protein, CDR3 DNA. The D gene is left open where the match is weak. The size entry is marked missing in some rows and otherwise reads once, few, many or a size class.

once	TRBV2	TRBJ2-3	TRBD2	CASRASGYTDTQYF	TGTGCCAGCAGGGCTAGCGGATACACAGATACGCAGTATTTT
-	TRBV30	TRBJ1-5	-	CAWSVHRDQPQHF	TGTGCCTGGAGTGTACACAGGGACCAGCCCCAGCATTTT
-	TRBV3-1	TRBJ2-7	-	CASSQSPGSYYEQYF	TGTGCCAGCAGCCAATCCCCGGGCAGCTACTACGAGCAGTACTTC
-	TRBV5-1	TRBJ2-5	TRBD1	CASSQGQGMETQYF	TGCGCCAGCAGCCAGGGACAGGGTATGGAGACCCAGTACTTC
-	TRBV20-1	TRBJ1-6	-	CSAAGPGGMNSPLHF	TGCAGTGCCGCTGGGCCGGGGGGCATGAATTCACCCCTCCACTTT
-	TRBV7-9	TRBJ1-5	-	CASSLEEDRMHSNQPQHF	TGTGCCAGCAGCTTAGAAGAAGATAGGATGCATAGCAATCAGCCCCAGCATTTT
-	TRBV6-4	TRBJ2-7	-	CASSDARQKDPRYF	TGTGCCAGCAGTGACGCTCGGCAAAAGGACCCGCGGTACTTC
few	TRBV6-2/TRBV6-3	TRBJ2-5	-	CASNFGQETQYF	TGTGCCAGCAACTTCGGACAAGAGACCCAGTACTTC
-	TRBV5-1	TRBJ2-1	-	CASTSGQGTYNEQFF	TGCGCCAGCACAAGTGGGCAGGGTACCTACAATGAGCAGTTCTTC
few	TRBV18	TRBJ2-7	TRBD1	CASSGRTGTYEQYF	TGTGCCAGCTCAGGAAGGACAGGGACGTACGAGCAGTACTTC
once	TRBV20-1	TRBJ2-7	-	CSGTVNPRYEQYF	TGCAGTGGTACTGTAAATCCCCGGTACGAGCAGTACTTC
once	TRBV20-1	TRBJ2-2	TRBD2	CSARDLGTSHGELFF	TGCAGTGCTAGAGATCTTGGGACTAGCCACGGGGAGCTGTTTTTT
few	TRBV2	TRBJ2-5	-	CASRTRGLEQYF	TGTGCCAGCAGGACGAGGGGGTTAGAGCAGTACTTC
few	TRBV9	TRBJ2-7	-	CHLGERHLTYEQYF	TGTCACCTCGGAGAAAGACACCTAACCTACGAGCAGTACTTC
-	TRBV28	TRBJ2-7	TRBD2	CASSRTSLNEQYF	TGTGCCAGCAGTCGGACTAGCCTGAACGAGCAGTACTTC
-	TRBV6-5	TRBJ1-4	-	CASRAREKLFF	TGTGCCAGCAGGGCTAGGGAAAAACTGTTTTTT